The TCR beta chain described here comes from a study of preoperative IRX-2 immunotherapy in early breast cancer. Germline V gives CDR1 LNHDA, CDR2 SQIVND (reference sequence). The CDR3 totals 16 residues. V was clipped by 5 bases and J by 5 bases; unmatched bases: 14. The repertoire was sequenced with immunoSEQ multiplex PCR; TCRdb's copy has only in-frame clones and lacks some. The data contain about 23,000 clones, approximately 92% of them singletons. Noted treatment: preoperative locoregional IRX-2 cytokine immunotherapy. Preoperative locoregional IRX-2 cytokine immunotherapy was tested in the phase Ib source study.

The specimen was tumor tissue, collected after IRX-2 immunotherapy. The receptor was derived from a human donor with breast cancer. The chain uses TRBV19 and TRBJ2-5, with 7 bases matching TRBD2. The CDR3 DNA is TGTGCCAGTAGTTCCCCCCTAGCGGTGCGGGGTGAGACCCAGTACTTC. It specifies CASSSPLAVRGETQYF.